Following are 10 T cell receptor beta chains from one sample sequenced in a study of T cell responses to AZD1222 COVID-19 vaccine. The method was immunoSEQ multiplex PCR; TCRdb's version includes in-frame clones alone and lacks a portion of them. The sample carries 140,000 to 150,000 clones, 93% recorded once. This sample comprised peripheral blood, obtained after recovery from COVID-19. The receptors originated from an adult who had recovered from COVID-19.

The chain uses TRBV7-9 and TRBJ1-1; D is unresolved. The CDR3 runs to 15 residues. V dropped 4 bases and J dropped 0 bases, with 12 bases sitting between them. Looked up from germline, CDR1 is SEHNR and CDR2 is FQNEAQ (reference sequence). In nucleotides, the CDR3 is TGTGCCAGCAGCTCCGCCGGGGTAATGAACACTGAAGCTTTCTTT. This encodes CASSSAGVMNTEAFF.

This chain joins TRBV24-1 and TRBJ2-1; D ambiguous. V lost 0 bases and J lost 6, with 17 bases in between. CDR1 and CDR2 (germline): KGHDR, SFDVKD. The CDR3 has 17 amino acids. The CDR3 nucleotides are TGTGCCACCAGTGATTTGGATGCGACCGGAAAAGTCAATGAGCAGTTCTTC. This translates into CATSDLDATGKVNEQFF.

V usage is TRBV6-5 and J usage is TRBJ2-7; 8 nucleotides agree with TRBD2. This CDR3 region has 13 residues. The V gene's germline CDR1 is MNHEY and CDR2 SVGAGI. The V gene end was trimmed by 7 bases and the J gene end by 3 bases; junction bases not matched to a gene: 5. CDR3 DNA sequence: TGTGCCAGCACCGGACTAGCAAGCTACGAGCAGTACTTC. Encoded protein: CASTGLASYEQYF.

CDR3 coding DNA: TGTGCCAGCACTTCCCCCGGGACCTCACAGATCTATTGGGGCTACACCTTC. Translation gives CASTSPGTSQIYWGYTF. The chain carries TRBV28 and TRBJ1-2; TRBD1 might be the D (5 bases). CDR3 length: 17 residues. V gave up 7 bases and J gave up 8 bases, with 29 bases separating them. Germline lookup yields CDR1 MDHEN and CDR2 SYDVKM.

This clone has a handful of counts. This chain uses TRBV1 with TRBJ2-7. TRBV1 represents a pseudogene. This CDR3 contains 11 residues. This chain's CDR3 is CTSSQGHEQYF. DNA of the CDR3: TGCACCAGCAGCCAAGGCCACGAGCAGTACTTC.

A few counts support this clone. The chain joins TRBV3-1 (or the pseudogene TRBV3-2) to TRBJ2-3; TRBD2 might be the D (5 bases). The CDR3 length is 15 residues. Looked up from germline, CDR1 is LGHDT and CDR2 is YNNKEL (reference sequence). V was cut by 4 bases and J by 3 bases, with 14 bases left in between. In DNA form, the CDR3 reads TGTGCCAGCAGCCTAAAAGGGAGTTTTACAGATACGCAGTATTTT. It specifies CASSLKGSFTDTQYF.

This clone was recorded only once. This chain joins TRBV5-5 and TRBJ2-1; 12 bases line up with TRBD2. The CDR3 loop spans 17 amino acids. Germline V gene lookup returns CDR1 SGHKS and CDR2 YYEKEE (reference sequence). V shed 4 bases, J shed 0 bases, and the junction held 5 bases outside the gene matches. The chain's CDR3 is CASSPGLAGSSYNEQFF. In DNA form, the CDR3 reads TGTGCCAGCAGCCCCGGACTAGCGGGGAGCTCCTACAATGAGCAGTTCTTC.

Details on this clone: Other nucleotide sequences in the sample specify the same CDR3. This chain joins TRBV28 and TRBJ1-2, with 8 positions matching TRBD1. V lost 2 bases and J lost 5; bases outside the gene matches: 1. The CDR3 spans 13 residues. CDR1 is MDHEN, CDR2 SYDVKM, per germline. This chain's CDR3 is CASSLGQGYGYTF. For the CDR3, the DNA is TGTGCCAGCAGTTTAGGACAGGGATATGGCTACACCTTC.

The chain links TRBV7-9 to TRBJ2-5; tentatively, D is TRBD1 or TRBD2 (6 bases each). V dropped 5 bases and J dropped 7 bases, with 8 bases sitting between them. This CDR3 is 11 amino acids long. Germline lookup yields CDR1 SEHNR and CDR2 FQNEAQ (reference sequence). In DNA form, the CDR3 reads TGTGCCAGCAGCAAGGGGGGGACCCAGTACTTC. This translates into CASSKGGTQYF.

The rearrangement uses TRBV5-5 and TRBJ1-5; perhaps TRBD1 as D (6 bases). Germline CDR1 SGHKS, CDR2 YYEKEE (reference sequence). This CDR3 comprises 14 residues. The V and J ends lost 4 bases and 3 bases respectively, with 11 bases between them. The CDR3 reads CASSPTGINQPQHF. CDR3 coding DNA: TGTGCCAGCAGCCCTACAGGGATCAATCAGCCCCAGCATTTT.